The next 27 T cell receptor beta chains were all read from a single sample in a study of human T cells and chemical hapten exposure. Time point in this sample: patch test 2, 6 weeks after DPC sensitization. Specified treatment: therapeutic diphenylcyclopropenone sensitization with weekly scalp DPC. TCRdb independently ran MiXCR on the RACE reads; one entry per CDR3 protein. This sample carries about 380,000 distinct CDR3 sequences, just under 6.5% of them seen once, and the ten largest clones take about 6%. Sequences were derived from whole blood, sampled in connection with sensitization to the hapten diphenylcyclopropenone (DPC). The receptor set was obtained from a woman between 18 and 30 years old with alopecia areata. Some clones in this sample may be carry-over from other donors' samples.

The V call is TRBV4-3, the J call TRBJ2-3; 7 nucleotides line up with TRBD2. Germline CDR1 and CDR2: LGHNA and YSLEER. The CDR3 length is 19 residues. The V gene end was trimmed by 0 bases and the J gene end by 2 bases; junction bases not matched to a gene: 14. Here the CDR3 reads CASSQDGFFGGRDTDTQYF. In nucleotides, the CDR3 is TGCGCCAGCAGCCAAGATGGCTTCTTCGGGGGGAGGGACACAGATACGCAGTATTTT.

This clonotype was counted at least ten times. V and J are TRBV12-3 or TRBV12-4 and TRBJ2-1; D assignment may be TRBD1 or TRBD2 (5 bases each). V lost 3 bases and J 7 bases, leaving 16 bases between the germline ends. The CDR3 runs 15 residues. CDR3 DNA: TGTGCCAGCAGTTTTCCCGGAGGCAGGGCGAATGAGCAGTTCTTC. Residues: CASSFPGGRANEQFF.

This clonotype was seen many times. This chain joins TRBV6-2 or TRBV6-3 and TRBJ1-1, with 8 bases lining up with TRBD1. The trim removed 6 bases at V and 10 bases at J, leaving 16 bases unmatched. The CDR3 has 15 amino acids. Looked up from germline, CDR1 is MNHEY and CDR2 is SVGEGT. CDR3 in amino acids: CASRQRQGRNIGAFF. DNA for the CDR3: TGTGCCAGCAGACAACGACAGGGGAGGAATATTGGAGCTTTCTTT.

Ten or more counts support this clonotype. V and J are TRBV4-2 and TRBJ2-1; TRBD1 might be the D (6 bases). CDR3 length equals 16 residues. Looked up from germline, CDR1 is LGHNA and CDR2 is YNFKEQ. The V end lost 0 bases, the J end lost 0 bases, and 9 bases lay between the germline ends. The CDR3 here is CASSQEGQSSYNEQFF. The CDR3 DNA is TGTGCCAGCAGCCAAGAAGGACAGAGCTCCTACAATGAGCAGTTCTTC.

In this sample, this clonotype turned up many times. The chain links TRBV7-3 to TRBJ2-1; perhaps TRBD2 as D (5 bases). The CDR3 contains 13 residues. Germline CDR1 and CDR2: SGHTA and FQGTGA. Trimming pared 5 bases from V and 3 bases from J, leaving 8 bases between. The CDR3 loop is CASSPGSYNEQFF. The CDR3 DNA reads TGTGCCAGCAGCCCGGGGAGCTACAATGAGCAGTTCTTC.

The table lists this clonotype with a few counts. The CDR3, as DNA: TGTGCCAGCAGCGAGTACGGACAGGGGGTGAGGACAGATACGCAGTATTTT. Translated, it gives CASSEYGQGVRTDTQYF. The chain links TRBV2 to TRBJ2-3, with 10 bases that match TRBD1. Germline assignment: CDR1 SNHLY and CDR2 FYNNEI. The CDR3 totals 17 residues. Trimming took 6 bases from V and 3 from J; bases not matched to a gene: 12.

Many counts were recorded for this clonotype. This chain links TRBV6-2 or TRBV6-3 with TRBJ2-6; a weak D match, TRBD1 (5 bases). V dropped 6 bases and J dropped 2 bases, with 8 bases sitting between them. The CDR3 length is 14 residues. Germline lookup yields CDR1 MNHEY and CDR2 SVGEGT. CDR3 residues: CASRDSPGANVLTF. The CDR3 DNA follows: TGTGCCAGCAGAGACAGCCCTGGGGCCAACGTCCTGACTTTC.

This clonotype appeared many times. This chain uses TRBV5-1 with TRBJ1-1, with 7 nucleotides matching TRBD1. V was clipped by 0 bases and J by 4 bases; unmatched bases: 6. The germline CDR1 and CDR2 sequences are SGHRS and YFSETQ. The CDR3 loop spans 15 amino acids. In DNA form, the CDR3 reads TGCGCCAGCAGCTTGGCCCTCCGACAGGGCACTGAAGCTTTCTTT. It encodes CASSLALRQGTEAFF.

This clonotype was found a few times. This chain joins TRBV7-2 and TRBJ2-5; D remains unclear. Germline assignment: CDR1 SGHTA and CDR2 FQGNSA. V lost 2 bases and J 2 bases, leaving 9 bases between the germline ends. The length of the CDR3 is 14 residues. The CDR3 loop is CASSLKGPQETQYF. The CDR3 region has the DNA TGTGCCAGCAGCTTAAAAGGGCCTCAAGAGACCCAGTACTTC.

This clonotype was recorded many times. The gene calls are TRBV6-2 or TRBV6-3 and TRBJ1-5; D perhaps matches TRBD1 (5 bases). V was pared by 2 bases and J by 11 bases, with 13 bases between. Germline CDR1 MNHEY, CDR2 SVGEGT. The CDR3 runs 13 residues. The CDR3 region has the DNA TGTGCCAGCAGTTACCGCCCAGGAGGGGCCCAGCATTTT. Translation: CASSYRPGGAQHF.

The chain recombines TRBV28 with TRBJ1-5; 8 bases are shared with TRBD1. The V and J ends lost 6 bases and 3 bases, in that order; junction bases with no gene match: 7. The germline V gene encodes CDR1 MDHEN and CDR2 SYDVKM. The length of the CDR3 is 15 residues. CDR3 residues: CASSVWTGNNQPQHF. The CDR3 coding sequence is TGTGCCAGCAGCGTTTGGACAGGGAACAATCAGCCCCAGCATTTT.

This sequence joins TRBV4-2 and TRBJ2-1; D not resolved. V was trimmed by 1 base and J by 10 bases, leaving 17 bases between them. The CDR3 has 15 residues. CDR1 LGHNA and CDR2 YNFKEQ come from the germline V gene. The CDR3 sequence is CASSQGVADPGEQFF. CDR3 sequence (DNA): TGTGCCAGCAGCCAAGGGGTTGCAGACCCCGGGGAGCAGTTCTTC.

This clonotype turned up a few times. The CDR3 loop is CASSLYGGSGNTIYF. In DNA form, the CDR3 reads TGTGCCAGCAGCTTGTATGGGGGCTCTGGAAACACCATATATTTT. The chain is built from TRBV5-5 and TRBJ1-3; a weak D match, TRBD1 (5 bases). V lost 1 base and J lost 0, with 8 bases in between. CDR1 SGHKS and CDR2 YYEKEE come from the germline V gene (reference sequence). This CDR3 spans 15 amino acids.

This clonotype occurred a few times. The V call is TRBV12-3 or TRBV12-4, the J call TRBJ2-6; the D is unclear. The V end lost 3 bases, the J end lost 15 bases, and 3 bases lay between the germline ends. The CDR3 contains 9 residues. The CDR3 nucleotides read TGTGCCAGCAGTTTTTCCCTGACTTTC. Its protein is CASSFSLTF.

This clonotype was counted ten times or more. The chain uses TRBV5-4 and TRBJ2-1, with D hard to call. Trimming removed 5 bases at V and 4 bases at J, with 16 bases between. Germline V gene lookup returns CDR1 SGHNT and CDR2 YYREEE (reference sequence). This CDR3 is built from 15 residues. This CDR3 is CASRRDSADYNEQFF. The DNA of the CDR3 is TGTGCCAGCAGACGAGACTCGGCCGATTACAATGAGCAGTTCTTC. The full variable domain, with the rest looked up from reference TRBV5-4 and TRBJ2-1, is ETGVTQSPTHLIKTRGQQVTLRCSSQSGHNTVSWYQQALGQGPQFIFQYYREEENGRGNFPPRFSGLQFPNYSSELNVNALELDDSALYLCASRRDSADYNEQFFGPGTRLTVL.

Many counts were recorded for this clonotype. This chain links TRBV7-2 with TRBJ2-3, with D tentatively TRBD1 (5 bases). V dropped 5 bases and J dropped 5 bases, with 17 bases sitting between them. Germline CDR1 is SGHTA and CDR2 is FQGNSA. The CDR3 loop spans 15 amino acids. The CDR3 protein is CASSLVGAAGDTQYF. CDR3 coding DNA: TGTGCCAGCAGCCTCGTTGGGGCAGCCGGAGATACGCAGTATTTT.

This clonotype came up a few times. V gene TRBV7-6 combines with J gene TRBJ1-1, with D perhaps matching TRBD1 (6 bases). This CDR3 spans 13 amino acids. Germline V gene sequence: CDR1 SGHVS, CDR2 FNYEAQ. Trimming removed 8 bases from V and 5 bases from J, with 15 bases in between. CDR3 DNA sequence: TGTGCCAGCGGGATACAGGGAGAGACTGAAGCTTTCTTT. As protein: CASGIQGETEAFF.

This clonotype was observed a handful of times. V and J are TRBV5-6 and TRBJ1-2, with D unresolved. Germline V gene sequence: CDR1 SGHDT, CDR2 YYEEEE. The CDR3 runs to 14 residues. V shed 0 bases and J shed 4 bases, with 10 bases lying between them. As DNA, the CDR3 is TGTGCCAGCAGCTTGGCCCTATTTGGCTATGGCTACACCTTC. Its protein is CASSLALFGYGYTF. The complete variable domain, with remaining parts taken from reference TRBV5-6 and TRBJ1-2, reads DAGVTQSPTHLIKTRGQQVTLRCSPKSGHDTVSWYQQALGQGPQFIFQYYEEEERQRGNFPDRFSGHQFPNYSSELNVNALLLGDSALYLCASSLALFGYGYTFGSGTRLTVV.

The chain joins TRBV10-3 to TRBJ2-5, with 12 bases fitting TRBD1. With 5 bases clipped from V and 5 bases from J, the junction kept 12 bases outside the gene matches. Germline lookup yields CDR1 ENHRY and CDR2 SYGVKD. The CDR3 sequence is 17 residues long. The CDR3 DNA is TGTGCCATCAGTAAGGGGACAGGGGGCCTGACCAAGGAGACCCAGTACTTC. Residues: CAISKGTGGLTKETQYF.

The rearrangement uses TRBV5-1 and TRBJ1-5, with D possibly matching TRBD1 (6 bases). The germline V gene has CDR1 SGHRS and CDR2 YFSETQ. V lost 5 bases and J lost 5, with 20 bases in between. The CDR3 is made up of 16 amino acids. CDR3 region: CASSWRTRGAYQPQHF. CDR3 nucleotide sequence: TGCGCCAGCAGTTGGAGGACACGGGGGGCGTATCAGCCCCAGCATTTT.

The chain couples TRBV29-1 to TRBJ2-7, with D maybe TRBD2 (6 bases). The CDR3 totals 12 residues. Trimming removed 3 bases at V and 4 bases at J, with 10 bases between. The germline V gene encodes CDR1 SQVTM and CDR2 ANQGSEA. The CDR3 loop reads CSVELAAYEQYF. The CDR3, as DNA: TGCAGCGTTGAGTTAGCGGCATACGAGCAGTACTTC.

This clonotype has a handful of counts. This chain joins TRBV7-9 and TRBJ2-3, with TRBD2 matching 7 bases. The CDR3 consists of 15 residues. The V gene's germline CDR1 is SEHNR and CDR2 FQNEAQ (reference sequence). J was trimmed by 2 bases and V by 7 bases; bases with no gene match: 9. The CDR3 coding sequence is TGTGCCAGCACCCTTTTTCGGGGGGTCACAGATACGCAGTATTTT. The encoded protein is CASTLFRGVTDTQYF.

This clonotype was recorded a few times. The chain has TRBV6-1 and TRBJ1-1; 8 bases align to TRBD1. This CDR3 spans 15 amino acids. CDR1 and CDR2 (germline): MNHNS, SASEGT. Trimming removed 7 bases from V and 4 bases from J; junction bases left unmatched: 11. The CDR3 DNA reads as TGTGCCAGCACAGGGGGCGGGGGTGAACGCACTGAAGCTTTCTTT. This codes for CASTGGGGERTEAFF.

This clonotype was picked up a small number of times. The chain is built from TRBV7-2 and TRBJ2-1, with 8 bases aligning to TRBD1. The junction had 6 bases not matched to a gene; V was cut back by 3 bases and J by 8 bases. The CDR3 sequence is 14 residues long. CDR1 is SGHTA, CDR2 FQGNSA, per germline. CDR3 nucleotide sequence: TGTGCCAGCAGCTTCCTGGACAGGGTAGATGAGCAGTTCTTC. Translating it yields CASSFLDRVDEQFF.

This clonotype showed up many times. V and J are TRBV6-5 and TRBJ2-7; D not resolved. The germline V gene encodes CDR1 MNHEY and CDR2 SVGAGI. The V end lost 7 bases, the J end lost 0 bases, and 13 bases lay between the germline ends. The CDR3 is 14 residues long. The CDR3 spells CASTPTLSSYEQYF. The CDR3 DNA follows: TGTGCCAGCACCCCCACGCTGAGCTCCTACGAGCAGTACTTC.

In this sample, this clonotype turned up many times. V is TRBV28 and J is TRBJ2-7, with D maybe TRBD2 (6 bases). This CDR3 has 15 amino acids. V lost 5 bases and J lost 6, with 20 bases in between. Germline CDR1 and CDR2: MDHEN and SYDVKM. CDR3 nucleotides: TGTGCCAGCAGTGGTCCGCGGAGGGTTTTAGGCGAGCAGTACTTC. This encodes CASSGPRRVLGEQYF. Supplemented by reference TRBV28 and TRBJ2-7, the full variable domain reads DVKVTQSSRYLVKRTGEKVFLECVQDMDHENMFWYRQDPGLGLRLIYFSYDVKMKEKGDIPEGYSVSREKKERFSLILESASTNQTSMYLCASSGPRRVLGEQYFGPGTRLTVT.

Ten or more counts support this clonotype. The V gene is TRBV10-3, the J gene TRBJ2-3; 10 nucleotides align to TRBD2. Trimming removed 0 bases from V and 5 bases from J; junction bases left unmatched: 5. Germline-derived CDR1 and CDR2 are ENHRY and SYGVKD. CDR3 length: 16 amino acids. In nucleotides, the CDR3 is TGTGCCATCAGTGAGTCGGCTAGCGGGGGCGGAGATACGCAGTATTTT. This gives the protein CAISESASGGGDTQYF.